This T cell receptor (beta chain) was retrieved from a study of OX40 agonist ivuxolimab in advanced cancers. Generated by immunoSEQ multiplex PCR, the TCRdb table keeps only in-frame clones and is missing some. The sample contains around 70,000 clones, 85% to 90% of which appear only once. CDR3 length: 12 residues. V lost 0 bases and J lost 7, with 9 bases in between. Germline V lookup: CDR1 SQVTM, CDR2 ANQGSEA. The chain joins TRBV29-1 to TRBJ1-2; a possible D gene is TRBD1 (5 bases). This sequence was found in an adult with an advanced solid tumor such as melanoma, head and neck, liver or kidney cancer. Sample: CD4+ or CD8+ T cells sorted from blood, taken in a trial of the OX40 agonist ivuxolimab. The CDR3 sequence: CSVEDSGGGYTF. The CDR3 region has the DNA TGCAGCGTTGAAGATTCCGGGGGTGGCTACACCTTC. Variable domain in full (rest from reference TRBV29-1 and TRBJ1-2): SAVISQKPSRDICQRGTSLTIQCQVDSQVTMMFWYRQQPGQSLTLIATANQGSEATYESGFVIDKFPISRPNLTFSTLTVSNMSPEDSSIYLCSVEDSGGGYTFGSGTRLTVV.